The source of this T cell receptor (beta chain) is a study of cytomegalovirus exposure and HLA in healthy donors. Study-wide findings and caveats: With later analysis, a missense DCLRE1C variant became linked to TCR beta V- and J-gene trimming. A highly shared variant cluster was judged a likely technical artifact. Later analysis identified several of the most significant clusters that appeared linked to common viral pathogens.

About this clone itself: Antigen: not known.

The study ran its PCR with 60 Vbeta and 13 Jbeta primers. The assay was immunoSEQ multiplex PCR, and TCRdb's table has in-frame clones only and misses some. The sample includes approximately 110,000 clones, over 75% seen only once; the top ten take about 5%. The CDR3 is 11 residues long. V lost 4 bases, J lost 7 bases, and 7 bases lay in between. Germline lookup yields CDR1 MDHEN and CDR2 SYDVKM. Unrecorded immune exposures were likely, despite nominal health at sampling. The sequencing sample was made of PBMCs. The chain recombines TRBV28 with TRBJ1-1; weak D call: TRBD1 (5 bases). The source is a young woman in good health and CMV-seropositive. In DNA form, the CDR3 reads TGTGCCAGCAGTTCAGGGTTTGAAGCTTTCTTT. Translating it yields CASSSGFEAFF.